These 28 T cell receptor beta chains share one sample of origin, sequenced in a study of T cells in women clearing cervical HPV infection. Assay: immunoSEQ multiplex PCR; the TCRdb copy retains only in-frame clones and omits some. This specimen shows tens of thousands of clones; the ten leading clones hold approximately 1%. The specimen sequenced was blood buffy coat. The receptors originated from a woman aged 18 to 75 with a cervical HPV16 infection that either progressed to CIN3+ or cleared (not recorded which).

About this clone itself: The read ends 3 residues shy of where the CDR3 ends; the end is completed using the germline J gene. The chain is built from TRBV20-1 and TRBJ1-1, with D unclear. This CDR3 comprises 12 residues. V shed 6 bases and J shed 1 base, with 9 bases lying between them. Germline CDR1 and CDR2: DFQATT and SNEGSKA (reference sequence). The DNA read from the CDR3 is TGCAGTGCCCCCGGTACGAACACTGAA. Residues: CSAPGTNTE. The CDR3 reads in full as CSAPGTNTEAFF.

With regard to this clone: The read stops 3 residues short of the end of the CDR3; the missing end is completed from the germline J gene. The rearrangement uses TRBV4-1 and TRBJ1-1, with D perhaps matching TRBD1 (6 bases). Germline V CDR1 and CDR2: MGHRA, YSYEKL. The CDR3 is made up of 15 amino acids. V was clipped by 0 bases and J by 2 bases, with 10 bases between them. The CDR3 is CASSQDGTKNTEAFF. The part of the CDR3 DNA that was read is TGCGCCAGCAGCCAAGATGGGACAAAAAACACTGAA.

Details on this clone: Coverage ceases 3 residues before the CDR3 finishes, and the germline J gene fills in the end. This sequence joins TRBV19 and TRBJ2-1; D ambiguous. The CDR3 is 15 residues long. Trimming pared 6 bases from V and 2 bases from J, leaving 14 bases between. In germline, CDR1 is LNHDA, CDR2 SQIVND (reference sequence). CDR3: CASSSELQPYNEQFF. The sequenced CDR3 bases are TGTGCCAGTAGCAGTGAATTGCAACCCTACAATGAG.

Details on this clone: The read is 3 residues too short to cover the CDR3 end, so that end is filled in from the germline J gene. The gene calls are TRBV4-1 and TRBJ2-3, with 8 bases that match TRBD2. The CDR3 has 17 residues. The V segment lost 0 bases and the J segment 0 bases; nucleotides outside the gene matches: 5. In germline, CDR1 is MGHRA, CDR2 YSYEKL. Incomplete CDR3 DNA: TGCGCCAGCAGCCAAGATCGGGAGGGGTCTAGCACAGATACG. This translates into CASSQDREGSSTDT. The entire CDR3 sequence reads CASSQDREGSSTDTQYF.

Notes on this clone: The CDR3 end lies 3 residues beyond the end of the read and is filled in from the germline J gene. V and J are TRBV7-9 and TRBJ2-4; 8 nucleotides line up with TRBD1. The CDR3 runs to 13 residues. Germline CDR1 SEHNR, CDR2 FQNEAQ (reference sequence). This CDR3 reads CASSARGRVGQYF. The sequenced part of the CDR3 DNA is TGTGCCAGCAGCGCCAGGGGGCGGGTTGGT.

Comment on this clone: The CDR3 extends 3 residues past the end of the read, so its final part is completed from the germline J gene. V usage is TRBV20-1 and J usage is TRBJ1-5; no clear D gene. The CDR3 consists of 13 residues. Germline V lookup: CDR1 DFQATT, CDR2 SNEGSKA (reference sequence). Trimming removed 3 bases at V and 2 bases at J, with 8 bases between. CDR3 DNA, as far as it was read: TGCAGTGCTAGGTCGGTTGGCAATCAGCCC. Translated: CSARSVGNQP. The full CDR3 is CSARSVGNQPQHF.

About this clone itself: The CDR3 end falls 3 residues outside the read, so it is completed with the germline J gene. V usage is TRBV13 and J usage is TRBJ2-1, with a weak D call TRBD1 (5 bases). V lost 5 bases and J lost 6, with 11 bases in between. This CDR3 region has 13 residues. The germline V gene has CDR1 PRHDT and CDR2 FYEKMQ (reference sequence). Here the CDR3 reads CASSNTGVNEQFF. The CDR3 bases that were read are TGTGCCAGCAGCAATACAGGTGTCAATGAG.

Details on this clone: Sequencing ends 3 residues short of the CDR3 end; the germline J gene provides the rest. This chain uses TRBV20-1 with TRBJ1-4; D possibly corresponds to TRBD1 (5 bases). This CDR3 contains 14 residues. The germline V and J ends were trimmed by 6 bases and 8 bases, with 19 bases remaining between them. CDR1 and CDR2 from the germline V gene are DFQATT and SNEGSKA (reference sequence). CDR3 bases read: TGCAGTGCAAGCGAGGAGGGGTTGAGGGAAAAA. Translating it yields CSASEEGLREK. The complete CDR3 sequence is CSASEEGLREKLFF.

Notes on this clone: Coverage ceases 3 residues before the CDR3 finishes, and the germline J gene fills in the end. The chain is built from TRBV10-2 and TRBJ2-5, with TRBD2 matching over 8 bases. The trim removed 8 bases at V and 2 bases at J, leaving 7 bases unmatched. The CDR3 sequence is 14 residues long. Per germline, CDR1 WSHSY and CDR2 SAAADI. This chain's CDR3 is CASCGGGLQETQYF. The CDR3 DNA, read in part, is TGCGCCAGCTGCGGCGGGGGGCTACAAGAGACC.

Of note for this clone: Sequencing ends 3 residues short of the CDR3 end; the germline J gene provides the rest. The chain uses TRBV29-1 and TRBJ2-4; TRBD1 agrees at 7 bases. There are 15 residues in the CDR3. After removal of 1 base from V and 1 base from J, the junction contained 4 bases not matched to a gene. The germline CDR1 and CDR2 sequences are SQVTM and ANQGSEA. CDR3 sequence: CSVEGTTGAKNIQYF. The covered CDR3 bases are TGCAGCGTTGAAGGCACGACAGGGGCCAAAAACATT.

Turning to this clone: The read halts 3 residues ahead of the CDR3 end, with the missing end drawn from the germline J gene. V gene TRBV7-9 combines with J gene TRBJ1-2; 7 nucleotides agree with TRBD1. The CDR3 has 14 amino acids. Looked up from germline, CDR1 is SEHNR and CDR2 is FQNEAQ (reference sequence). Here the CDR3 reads CASGQKVGTDTYTF. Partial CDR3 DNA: TGTGCCAGCGGTCAGAAAGTTGGGACAGATACC.

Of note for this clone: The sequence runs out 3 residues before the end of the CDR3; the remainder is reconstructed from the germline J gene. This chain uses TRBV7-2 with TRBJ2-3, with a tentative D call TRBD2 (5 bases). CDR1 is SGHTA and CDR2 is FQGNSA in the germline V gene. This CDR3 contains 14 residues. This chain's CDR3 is CASSLTGNGQPQYF. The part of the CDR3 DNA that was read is TGTGCCAGCAGCTTAACGGGGAACGGTCAGCCG. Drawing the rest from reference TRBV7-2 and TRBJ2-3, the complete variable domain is GAGVSQSPSNKVTEKGKDVELRCDPISGHTALYWYRQSLGQGLEFLIYFQGNSAPDKSGLPSDRFSAERTGGSVSTLTIQRTQQEDSAVYLCASSLTGNGQPQYFGPGTRLTVL.

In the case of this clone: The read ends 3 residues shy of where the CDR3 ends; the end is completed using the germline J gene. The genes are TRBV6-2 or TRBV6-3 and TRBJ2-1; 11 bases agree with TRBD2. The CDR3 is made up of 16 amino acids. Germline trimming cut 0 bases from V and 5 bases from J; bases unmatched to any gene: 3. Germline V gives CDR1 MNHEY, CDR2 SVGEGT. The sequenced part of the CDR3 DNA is TGTGCCAGCAGTTACTCGTCGGGACTAGCGGACAATGAG. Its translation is CASSYSSGLADNE. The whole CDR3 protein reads CASSYSSGLADNEQFF.

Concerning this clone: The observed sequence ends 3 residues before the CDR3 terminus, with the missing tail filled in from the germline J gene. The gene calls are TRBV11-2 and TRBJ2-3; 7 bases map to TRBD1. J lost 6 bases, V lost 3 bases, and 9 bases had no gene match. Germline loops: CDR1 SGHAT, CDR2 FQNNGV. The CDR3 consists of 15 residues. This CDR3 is CASSFTGAHTDTQYF. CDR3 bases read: TGTGCCAGCAGCTTCACAGGGGCCCACACCGATACG.

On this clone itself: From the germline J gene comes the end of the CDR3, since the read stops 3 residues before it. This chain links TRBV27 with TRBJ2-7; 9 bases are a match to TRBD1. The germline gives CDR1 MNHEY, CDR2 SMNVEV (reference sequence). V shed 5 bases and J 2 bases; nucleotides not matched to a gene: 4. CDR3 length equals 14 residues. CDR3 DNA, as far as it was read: TGTGCCAGCAGTAGACAGGGGGGGACCTACGAG. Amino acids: CASSRQGGTYE. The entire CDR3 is CASSRQGGTYEQYF.

The DNA read from the CDR3 is TGCAGTGCTAGACCAAACAGGGCGTGGACATCCGGGGAG. This sequence encodes CSARPNRAWTSGE. The full CDR3 reads CSARPNRAWTSGELFF. V gene TRBV20-1 combines with J gene TRBJ2-2, with D possibly matching TRBD1 (6 bases). The read gets to within 3 residues of the CDR3 end, and the germline J gene fills in the rest. The CDR3 runs 16 residues. Trimming left V 2 bases short and J 6 bases short, with 19 bases between. Germline V gene lookup returns CDR1 DFQATT and CDR2 SNEGSKA (reference sequence).

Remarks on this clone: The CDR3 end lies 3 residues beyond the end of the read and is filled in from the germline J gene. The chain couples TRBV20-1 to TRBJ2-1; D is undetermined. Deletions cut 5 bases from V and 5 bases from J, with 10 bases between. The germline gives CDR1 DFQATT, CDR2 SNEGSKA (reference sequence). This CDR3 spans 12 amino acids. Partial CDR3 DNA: TGCAGTGCTGAGGCTCTCGACAATGAG. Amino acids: CSAEALDNE. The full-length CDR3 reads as CSAEALDNEQFF.

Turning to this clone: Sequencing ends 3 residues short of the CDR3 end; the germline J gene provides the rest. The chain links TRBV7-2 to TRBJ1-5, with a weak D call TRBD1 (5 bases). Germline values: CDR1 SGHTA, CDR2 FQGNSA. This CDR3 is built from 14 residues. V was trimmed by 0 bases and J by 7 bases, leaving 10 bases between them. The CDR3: CASSLAGEGQPQHF. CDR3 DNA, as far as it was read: TGTGCCAGCAGCTTAGCAGGGGAGGGCCAGCCC.

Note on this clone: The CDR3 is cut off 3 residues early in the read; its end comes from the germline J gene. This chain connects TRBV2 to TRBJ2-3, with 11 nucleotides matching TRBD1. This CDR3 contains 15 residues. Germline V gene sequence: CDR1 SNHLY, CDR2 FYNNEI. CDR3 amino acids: CASSERGQGEKPQYF. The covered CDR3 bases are TGTGCCAGCAGTGAGCGGGGACAGGGGGAAAAGCCG. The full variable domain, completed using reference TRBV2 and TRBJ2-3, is EPEVTQTPSHQVTQMGQEVILRCVPISNHLYFYWYRQILGQKVEFLVSFYNNEISEKSEIFDDQFSVERPDGSNFTLKIRSTKLEDSAMYFCASSERGQGEKPQYFGPGTRLTVL.

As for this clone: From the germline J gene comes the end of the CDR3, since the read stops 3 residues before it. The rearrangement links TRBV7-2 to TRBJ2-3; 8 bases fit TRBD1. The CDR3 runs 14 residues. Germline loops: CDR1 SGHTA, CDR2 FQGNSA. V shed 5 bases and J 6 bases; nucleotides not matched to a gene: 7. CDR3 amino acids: CASSPGQGWDTQYF. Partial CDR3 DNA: TGTGCCAGCAGCCCAGGACAGGGATGGGATACG. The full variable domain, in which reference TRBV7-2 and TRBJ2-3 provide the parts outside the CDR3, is GAGVSQSPSNKVTEKGKDVELRCDPISGHTALYWYRQSLGQGLEFLIYFQGNSAPDKSGLPSDRFSAERTGGSVSTLTIQRTQQEDSAVYLCASSPGQGWDTQYFGPGTRLTVL.

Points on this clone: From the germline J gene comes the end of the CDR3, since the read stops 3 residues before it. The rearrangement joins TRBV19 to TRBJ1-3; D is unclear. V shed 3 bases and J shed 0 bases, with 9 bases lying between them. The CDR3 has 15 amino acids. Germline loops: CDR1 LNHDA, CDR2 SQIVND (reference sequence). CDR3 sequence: CASSIPVVSGNTIYF. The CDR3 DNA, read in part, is TGTGCCAGTAGTATTCCAGTCGTCTCTGGAAACACC.

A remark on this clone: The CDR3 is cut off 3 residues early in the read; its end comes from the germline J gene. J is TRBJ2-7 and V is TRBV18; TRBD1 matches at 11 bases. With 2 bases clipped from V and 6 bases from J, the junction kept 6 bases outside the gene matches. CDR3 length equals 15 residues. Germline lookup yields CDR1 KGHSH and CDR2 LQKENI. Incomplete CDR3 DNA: TGTGCCAGCTCACCATCCGGACAGGGGGCAGGCGAG. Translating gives CASSPSGQGAGE. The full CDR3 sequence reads CASSPSGQGAGEQYF.

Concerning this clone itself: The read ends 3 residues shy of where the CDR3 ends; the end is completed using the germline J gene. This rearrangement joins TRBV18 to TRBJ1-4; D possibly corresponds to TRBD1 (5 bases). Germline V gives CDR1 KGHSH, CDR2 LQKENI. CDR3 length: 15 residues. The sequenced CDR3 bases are TGTGCCAGCTCACCTAAGGGTTCTGGGGCCAACGTA. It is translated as CASSPKGSGANV. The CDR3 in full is CASSPKGSGANVLFF.

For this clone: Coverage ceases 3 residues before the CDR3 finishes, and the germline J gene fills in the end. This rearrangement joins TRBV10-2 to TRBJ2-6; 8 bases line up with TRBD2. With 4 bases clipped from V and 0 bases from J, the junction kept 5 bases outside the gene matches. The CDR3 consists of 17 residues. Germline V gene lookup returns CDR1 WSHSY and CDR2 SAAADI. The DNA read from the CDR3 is TGCGCCAGCAGTGTAAAGCGGGGGTTCTCTGGGGCCAACGTC. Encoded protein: CASSVKRGFSGANV. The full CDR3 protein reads CASSVKRGFSGANVLTF.

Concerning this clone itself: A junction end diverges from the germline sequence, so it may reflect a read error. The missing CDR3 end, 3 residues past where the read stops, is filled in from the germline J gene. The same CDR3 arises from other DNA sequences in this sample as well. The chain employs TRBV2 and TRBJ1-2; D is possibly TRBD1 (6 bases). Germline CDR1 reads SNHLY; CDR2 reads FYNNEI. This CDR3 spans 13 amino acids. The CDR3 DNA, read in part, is TGTGCCAGCAGTACGGGACATTGGTATGGG. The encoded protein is CASSTGHWYG. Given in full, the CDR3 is CASSTGHWYGYTF. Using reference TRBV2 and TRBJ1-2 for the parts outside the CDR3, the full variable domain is EPEVTQTPSHQVTQMGQEVILRCVPISNHLYFYWYRQILGQKVEFLVSFYNNEISEKSEIFDDQFSVERPDGSNFTLKIRSTKLEDSAMYFCASSTGHWYGYTFGSGTRLTVV.

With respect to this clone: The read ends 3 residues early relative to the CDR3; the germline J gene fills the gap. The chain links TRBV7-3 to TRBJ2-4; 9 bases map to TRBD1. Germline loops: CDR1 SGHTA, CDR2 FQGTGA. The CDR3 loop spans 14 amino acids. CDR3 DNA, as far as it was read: TGTGCCAGCAGCCGGACAGGGGATGGTTATGGT. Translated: CASSRTGDGYG. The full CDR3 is CASSRTGDGYGQYF.

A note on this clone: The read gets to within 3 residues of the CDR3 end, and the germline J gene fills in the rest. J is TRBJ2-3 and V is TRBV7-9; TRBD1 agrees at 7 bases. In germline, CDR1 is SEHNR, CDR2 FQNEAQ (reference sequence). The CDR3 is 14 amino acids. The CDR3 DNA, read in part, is TGTGCCAGCAGCTCATACAGGGGTCCGAGGACG. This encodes CASSSYRGPRT. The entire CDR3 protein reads CASSSYRGPRTQYF.

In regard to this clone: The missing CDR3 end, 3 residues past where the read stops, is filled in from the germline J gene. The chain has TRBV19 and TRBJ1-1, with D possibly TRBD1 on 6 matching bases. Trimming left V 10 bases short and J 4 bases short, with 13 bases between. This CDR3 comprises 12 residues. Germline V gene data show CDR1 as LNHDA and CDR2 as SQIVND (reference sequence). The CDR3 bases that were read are TGTGCCACATCGGACAGACGCACTGAA. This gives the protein CATSDRRTE. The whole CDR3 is CATSDRRTEAFF.